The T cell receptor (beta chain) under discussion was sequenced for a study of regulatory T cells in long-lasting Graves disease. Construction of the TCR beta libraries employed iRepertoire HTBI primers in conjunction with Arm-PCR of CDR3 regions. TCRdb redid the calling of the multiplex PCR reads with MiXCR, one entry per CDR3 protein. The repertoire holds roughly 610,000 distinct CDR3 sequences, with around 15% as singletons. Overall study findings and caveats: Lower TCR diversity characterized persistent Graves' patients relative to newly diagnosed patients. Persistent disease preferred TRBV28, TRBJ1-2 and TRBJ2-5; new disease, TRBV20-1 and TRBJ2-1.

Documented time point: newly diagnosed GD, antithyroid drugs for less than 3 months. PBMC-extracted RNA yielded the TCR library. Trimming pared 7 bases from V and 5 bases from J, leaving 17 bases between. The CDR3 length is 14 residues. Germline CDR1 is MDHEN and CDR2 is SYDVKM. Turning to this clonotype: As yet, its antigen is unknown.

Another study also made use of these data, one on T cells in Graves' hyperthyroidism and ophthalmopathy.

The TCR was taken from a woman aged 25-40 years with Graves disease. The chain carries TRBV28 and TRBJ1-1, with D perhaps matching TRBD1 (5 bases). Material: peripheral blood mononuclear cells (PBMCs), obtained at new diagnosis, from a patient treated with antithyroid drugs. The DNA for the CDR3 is TGTGCCAGCAACGAGGGGACCCTGGGTACTGAAGCTTTCTTT. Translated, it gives CASNEGTLGTEAFF. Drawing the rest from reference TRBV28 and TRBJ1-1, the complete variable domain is DVKVTQSSRYLVKRTGEKVFLECVQDMDHENMFWYRQDPGLGLRLIYFSYDVKMKEKGDIPEGYSVSREKKERFSLILESASTNQTSMYLCASNEGTLGTEAFFGQGTRLTVV.